Below are 24 T cell receptor beta chains sequenced from a single sample in a study of T-cell reconstitution after alpha-beta-depleted transplantation in children. Unique molecular identifiers tagged the TCRbeta library. TCRdb re-called the PCR reads through MiXCR, storing one row per CDR3 protein. The sample contains around 700,000 distinct CDR3 sequences, less than 15% of which appear only once. The material sequenced was PBMCs, taken before TCRalphabeta/CD19-depleted stem cell transplant. These receptors were collected from a girl aged 2 to 10 with congenital amegakaryocytic thrombocytopenia, due to receive a stem cell transplant.

V usage is TRBV15 and J usage is TRBJ2-7; D perhaps matches TRBD1 (5 bases). The CDR3 sequence is 13 residues long. CDR1 is LNHNV and CDR2 is YYDKDF in the germline V gene (reference sequence). Deletions cut 0 bases from V and 4 bases from J, with 7 bases between. The CDR3 DNA reads TGTGCCACCAGCAGAGATCCAGGGTACGAGCAGTACTTC. Translated: CATSRDPGYEQYF. The full variable domain, in which reference TRBV15 and TRBJ2-7 provide the parts outside the CDR3, is DAMVIQNPRYQVTQFGKPVTLSCSQTLNHNVMYWYQQKSSQAPKLLFHYYDKDFNNEADTPDNFQSRRPNTSFCFLDIRSPGLGDTAMYLCATSRDPGYEQYFGPGTRLTVT.

At least ten counts were recorded for this clonotype. This sequence joins TRBV7-3 and TRBJ2-3; 9 nucleotides agree with TRBD2. The CDR3 runs to 14 residues. CDR1 and CDR2 (germline): SGHTA, FQGTGA. The J segment lost 4 bases and the V segment lost 5 bases, leaving 4 bases of the junction unmatched. CDR3 residues: CASSGGRVSDTQYF. In DNA, the CDR3 is TGTGCCAGCAGCGGCGGGAGGGTCTCAGATACGCAGTATTTT.

This clonotype has ten or more counts. The chain is built from TRBV27 and TRBJ2-4; perhaps D is TRBD1 or TRBD2 (5 bases each). V dropped 3 bases and J dropped 0 bases, with 9 bases sitting between them. The CDR3 loop spans 15 amino acids. Germline values: CDR1 MNHEY, CDR2 SMNVEV (reference sequence). The CDR3 loop is CASSFGTTAKNIQYF. The DNA for the CDR3 is TGTGCCAGCAGTTTCGGGACGACAGCCAAAAACATTCAGTACTTC.

This chain links TRBV27 with TRBJ2-5; D perhaps matches TRBD2 (5 bases). Germline-derived CDR1 and CDR2 are MNHEY and SMNVEV (reference sequence). The germline V and J ends were trimmed by 0 bases and 5 bases, with 19 bases remaining between them. The CDR3 is 17 amino acids. CDR3 region: CASSLSRVKIGLETQYF. The CDR3 coding sequence is TGTGCCAGCAGTTTATCGAGGGTGAAAATAGGTCTTGAGACCCAGTACTTC.

This clonotype was recorded many times. This sequence joins TRBV20-1 and TRBJ2-7; D is ambiguous. The CDR3 totals 11 residues. Germline CDR1 and CDR2: DFQATT and SNEGSKA (reference sequence). V lost 7 bases and J lost 3, with 10 bases in between. DNA of the CDR3: TGCAGTGTTGCTAGTCGCTACGAGCAGTACTTC. Protein: CSVASRYEQYF.

This clonotype has at least ten counts. The V and J genes are TRBV29-1 and TRBJ2-5; a weak D match, TRBD2 (5 bases). There are 14 residues in the CDR3. Per germline, CDR1 SQVTM and CDR2 ANQGSEA. The V and J ends lost 5 bases and 0 bases respectively, with 13 bases between them. This CDR3 reads CSVYFSDYQETQYF. The DNA for the CDR3 is TGCAGCGTTTATTTTTCGGACTACCAAGAGACCCAGTACTTC.

This clonotype was observed at least ten times. This chain links TRBV20-1 with TRBJ2-1, with D possibly being TRBD2 (6 bases). CDR1 is DFQATT and CDR2 is SNEGSKA in the germline V gene (reference sequence). Trimming removed 1 base from V and 4 bases from J, with 11 bases in between. The CDR3 loop spans 14 amino acids. CDR3: CSARAGVPYNEQFF. Written as DNA, the CDR3 is TGCAGTGCTAGAGCGGGGGTGCCATACAATGAGCAGTTCTTC.

Ten or more counts support this clonotype. This sequence joins TRBV27 and TRBJ2-7, with no clear D. The CDR3 totals 12 residues. Looked up from germline, CDR1 is MNHEY and CDR2 is SMNVEV (reference sequence). V was clipped by 5 bases and J by 3 bases, with 8 bases between them. The CDR3 region has the DNA TGTGCCAGCAGTCCAGATTACTACGAGCAGTACTTC. Translation: CASSPDYYEQYF.

This clonotype was found many times. V is TRBV5-6 and J is TRBJ1-4; D uncertain. CDR3 length equals 15 residues. CDR1 is SGHDT and CDR2 is YYEEEE in the germline V gene. The V end lost 0 bases, the J end lost 10 bases, and 16 bases lay between the germline ends. In nucleotides, the CDR3 is TGTGCCAGCAGCTTGGATGGGAGGCTGGGCGGAAAACTGTTTTTT. Translating it yields CASSLDGRLGGKLFF. The variable domain in full, with the rest retrieved from reference TRBV5-6 and TRBJ1-4, is DAGVTQSPTHLIKTRGQQVTLRCSPKSGHDTVSWYQQALGQGPQFIFQYYEEEERQRGNFPDRFSGHQFPNYSSELNVNALLLGDSALYLCASSLDGRLGGKLFFGSGTQLSVL.

This clonotype has more than one count but fewer than ten. The chain recombines TRBV12-3 or TRBV12-4 with TRBJ2-7; D may be TRBD2 (6 bases). V was clipped by 5 bases and J by 3 bases, with 14 bases between them. This CDR3 region has 14 residues. CDR3 nucleotide sequence: TGTGCCAGCAGTACCTCGCTTAGCGGCTACGAGCAGTACTTC. Encoded protein: CASSTSLSGYEQYF.

This rearrangement joins TRBV5-1 to TRBJ2-5; D might be TRBD1 (6 bases). Germline V gives CDR1 SGHRS, CDR2 YFSETQ. V was pared by 2 bases and J by 2 bases, with 13 bases between. The CDR3 spans 15 residues. This CDR3 reads CASSFQGLVQETQYF. The CDR3 nucleotides read TGCGCCAGCAGCTTTCAGGGGCTCGTACAAGAGACCCAGTACTTC.

This clonotype was detected many times. The chain links TRBV10-3 to TRBJ1-5, with D possibly being TRBD1 (5 bases). The CDR3 extends over 13 amino acids. The germline CDR1 and CDR2 sequences are ENHRY and SYGVKD. V dropped 4 bases and J dropped 5 bases, with 9 bases sitting between them. For the CDR3, the DNA is TGTGCCATCAGTGGGGACCGGGATCAGCCCCAGCATTTT. Protein: CAISGDRDQPQHF.

Details on this clonotype: A much larger clonotype is one base distant, so this may be a read error. The rearrangement uses TRBV4-1 and TRBJ2-7, with D hard to call. Per the germline V gene, CDR1 is MGHRA and CDR2 is YSYEKL. V was clipped by 2 bases and J by 4 bases, with 18 bases between them. The CDR3 runs to 16 residues. Here the CDR3 DNA reads TGCGCCAGCAGCCAACAATGGTCTAACAACCAATACGAGCAGTACTTC. Translated, it gives CASSQQWSNNQYEQYF.

V gene TRBV12-3 or TRBV12-4 combines with J gene TRBJ2-3; no clear D. Trimming took off 6 bases at V and 0 bases at J, with 13 bases between the two ends. CDR3 length: 15 residues. CDR3 sequence: CASSEKKGSTDTQYF. The CDR3 nucleotides are TGTGCCAGCAGCGAAAAGAAAGGAAGCACAGATACGCAGTATTTT.

There are many counts of this clonotype. V usage is TRBV7-9 and J usage is TRBJ2-1, with D unresolved. The CDR3 runs 17 residues. CDR1 is SEHNR and CDR2 is FQNEAQ in the germline V gene (reference sequence). Deletions cut 0 bases from V and 0 bases from J, with 12 bases between. The CDR3, as DNA: TGTGCCAGCAGCTTAGCCGTCGGCGGCAGCTCCTACAATGAGCAGTTCTTC. Protein: CASSLAVGGSSYNEQFF.

This clonotype was observed a few times. The chain couples TRBV15 to TRBJ2-7, with D possibly TRBD2 on 6 matching bases. The V gene lost 6 bases and the J gene lost 4 bases, with 25 bases spanning the gap. There are 17 residues in the CDR3. The germline V gene encodes CDR1 LNHNV and CDR2 YYDKDF (reference sequence). CDR3 nucleotides: TGTGCCACCAGTCTAGCGTTCGGCTGGCGGGGACTTTACGAGCAGTACTTC. Its translation: CATSLAFGWRGLYEQYF.

This clonotype was counted between two and nine times. V is TRBV30 and J is TRBJ2-3; no clear D gene. From germline, CDR1 is GTSNPN and CDR2 SVGIG (reference sequence). Between the trimmed V and J ends, which lost 0 bases and 2 bases, there was a span of 15 bases. CDR3 size: 16 residues. CDR3 sequence: CAWSVGRGFSTDTQYF. CDR3 coding DNA: TGTGCCTGGAGTGTCGGTCGTGGGTTTTCCACAGATACGCAGTATTTT.

This sequence joins TRBV9 and TRBJ2-1; D unclear. Germline-derived CDR1 and CDR2 are SGDLS and YYNGEE. The CDR3 length is 16 residues. The V and J ends lost 0 bases and 4 bases respectively, with 14 bases between them. CDR3 nucleotide sequence: TGTGCCAGCAGCGTAGGGGCACTAACCGCTTACAATGAGCAGTTCTTC. This codes for CASSVGALTAYNEQFF.

This clonotype was recorded many times. The genes are TRBV5-6 and TRBJ2-3; D is unresolved. CDR1 SGHDT and CDR2 YYEEEE come from the germline V gene. Trimming cost V 0 bases and J 0 bases, with 14 bases left between them. The CDR3 runs 17 residues. CDR3 in amino acids: CASSLVLSSPSTDTQYF. In nucleotides, the CDR3 is TGTGCCAGCAGCTTGGTTTTGTCGTCCCCTAGCACAGATACGCAGTATTTT.

This clonotype was seen at least ten times. The DNA for the CDR3 is TGCAGCGTTATTACGACAGGGATTTTCGCTGAAGCTTTCTTT. Translation: CSVITTGIFAEAFF. The J gene is TRBJ1-1, the V gene TRBV29-1, with TRBD1 matching over 7 bases. The germline V gene has CDR1 SQVTM and CDR2 ANQGSEA. The CDR3 spans 14 residues. Germline trimming cut 5 bases from V and 6 bases from J; bases unmatched to any gene: 12.

The rearrangement uses TRBV27 and TRBJ2-5, with a possible D match to TRBD1 (6 bases). Trimming removed 3 bases at V and 0 bases at J, with 17 bases between. CDR1 and CDR2 (germline): MNHEY, SMNVEV (reference sequence). The CDR3 loop spans 17 amino acids. CDR3 sequence: CASSLGEPGTYQETQYF. The CDR3 region has the DNA TGTGCCAGCAGTTTGGGGGAGCCCGGGACATACCAAGAGACCCAGTACTTC.

This clonotype was seen more than once but under ten times. The V and J genes are TRBV5-1 and TRBJ2-3, with D perhaps given as TRBD1 or TRBD2 (7 bases each). The V gene's germline CDR1 is SGHRS and CDR2 YFSETQ. Trimming took 3 bases from V and 2 from J, leaving 10 bases between them. This CDR3 is built from 14 residues. The CDR3 region has the DNA TGCGCCAGCAGCTCAGGGGGGGCCACAGATACGCAGTATTTT. This codes for CASSSGGATDTQYF.

The table lists this clonotype with many counts. The V call is TRBV20-1, the J call TRBJ2-1; the D gene is possibly TRBD2 (6 bases). Germline V gene lookup returns CDR1 DFQATT and CDR2 SNEGSKA (reference sequence). Trimming took 6 bases from V and 3 from J, leaving 27 bases between them. The CDR3 runs 18 residues. CDR3 in DNA: TGCAGTGCGAGGAGGACGGATCTTAGCGGACGCTACTACAATGAGCAGTTCTTC. Amino acids: CSARRTDLSGRYYNEQFF.

This clonotype was observed many times. The V and J genes are TRBV7-9 and TRBJ2-4, with D possibly being TRBD2 (5 bases). Per germline, CDR1 SEHNR and CDR2 FQNEAQ (reference sequence). This CDR3 region has 15 residues. Trimming cost V 1 base and J 6 bases, with 13 bases left between them. CDR3 protein: CASSLVPDLRNIQYF. The CDR3 nucleotides read TGTGCCAGCAGCTTAGTGCCGGACTTGAGAAACATTCAGTACTTC.